Each of the 3 T cell receptor beta chains below was sequenced from the same sample in a study of shared clonotypes between healthy human individuals (dated by TCRdb to 2018 to 2021). Library construction relied on the immunoSEQ multiplex PCR assay. What TCRdb holds here is the immuneACCESS table cut down to in-frame rearrangements. Part of the clones is not present; checked against another copy, under half of the missing clones reflect an unresolved V gene, and the others are unexplained. In this sample the table shows over 2 million clones, about 95% of which occur a single time. The leading ten clones occupy more than 0.1% of the sample. Specimen: naive CD4+ T cells sorted from blood. The sample's cell subset or site, from its label and the paper: CD45RA+ positively selected. The receptors here all came from a man in his late teens or twenties in good health.

To note about this clone: A read error may produce the germline difference seen at one junction end. This chain connects TRBV6-5 to TRBJ2-7; TRBD2 might be the D (5 bases). Germline V gene sequence: CDR1 MNHEY, CDR2 SVGAGI. This CDR3 has 14 residues. Written as DNA, the CDR3 is TGTGCCAGCAGTTACTCGAACGGGATACGGAATGCGGAGTTC. It encodes CASSYSNGIRNAEF.

This chain links TRBV18 with TRBJ1-1, with D maybe TRBD1 (6 bases). V lost 6 bases, J lost 0 bases, and 11 bases lay in between. The CDR3 loop spans 14 amino acids. Germline loops: CDR1 KGHSH, CDR2 LQKENI. The CDR3 sequence is CASSEQGMNTEAFF. The CDR3 DNA reads as TGTGCCAGCTCGGAACAGGGCATGAACACTGAAGCTTTCTTT.

This clone was seen a handful of times. The CDR3 nucleotides are TGTGCCAGCAGCTTTTTTGGCCTCCCCTCGGGGGAGCAGTACTTC. Translation gives CASSFFGLPSGEQYF. The chain combines TRBV27 with TRBJ2-7; TRBD2 is a possible D gene (5 bases). The CDR3 sequence is 15 residues long. Germline V gene lookup returns CDR1 MNHEY and CDR2 SMNVEV (reference sequence). Trimming left V 6 bases short and J 7 bases short, with 22 bases between.